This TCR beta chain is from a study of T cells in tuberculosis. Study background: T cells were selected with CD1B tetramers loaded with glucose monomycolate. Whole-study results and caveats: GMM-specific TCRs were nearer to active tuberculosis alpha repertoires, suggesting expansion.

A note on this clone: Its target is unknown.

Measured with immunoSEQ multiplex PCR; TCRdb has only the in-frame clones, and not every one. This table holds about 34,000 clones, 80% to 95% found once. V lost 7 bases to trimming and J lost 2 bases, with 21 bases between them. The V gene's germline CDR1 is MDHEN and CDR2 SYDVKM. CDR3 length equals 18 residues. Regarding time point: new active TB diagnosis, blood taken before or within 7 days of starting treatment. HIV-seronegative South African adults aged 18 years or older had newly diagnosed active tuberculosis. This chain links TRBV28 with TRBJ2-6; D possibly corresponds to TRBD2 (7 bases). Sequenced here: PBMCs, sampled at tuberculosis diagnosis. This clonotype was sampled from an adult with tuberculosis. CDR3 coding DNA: TGTGCCAGCAAGATAGGGGGGGCCGCAGGACCTGGGGCCAACGTCCTGACTTTC. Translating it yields CASKIGGAAGPGANVLTF.